The 20 T cell receptor beta chains presented below share a single source sample, sequenced in a study of blood T cells in healthy people across ages. A J-beta primer mix and a sample-barcoded 5' primer were used in a second PCR of about 6 to 12 cycles. Each CDR3 protein is one row after TCRdb ran MiXCR on the 5' RACE reads. The data show some 780,000 distinct CDR3 sequences, approximately 60% seen once. The sequenced sample was blood. Source of these receptors: a man aged 35-49 years in good health.

CDR3 DNA: TGCAGCGTTGTGCTAAATGAAAAACTGTTTTTT. Protein: CSVVLNEKLFF. V is TRBV29-1 and J is TRBJ1-4; D gene uncertain. From germline, CDR1 is SQVTM and CDR2 ANQGSEA. This CDR3 region has 11 residues. Trimming cost V 4 bases and J 5 bases, with 5 bases left between them.

This clonotype was seen a handful of times. The chain carries TRBV4-1 and TRBJ2-1, with D possibly being TRBD2 (6 bases). This CDR3 region has 14 residues. The V and J ends lost 5 bases and 6 bases respectively, with 14 bases between them. Germline CDR1 reads MGHRA; CDR2 reads YSYEKL. CDR3 sequence: CASSGGTSVNEQFF. The CDR3 nucleotides read TGCGCCAGCAGCGGCGGGACGTCCGTCAATGAGCAGTTCTTC.

The chain couples TRBV27 to TRBJ2-1, with 9 bases fitting TRBD2. The J segment lost 8 bases and the V segment lost 2 bases, leaving 10 bases of the junction unmatched. This CDR3 is built from 16 residues. CDR1 MNHEY and CDR2 SMNVEV come from the germline V gene (reference sequence). Here the CDR3 reads CASSLGLAGGLDEQFF. The CDR3 region has the DNA TGTGCCAGCAGTTTAGGTCTGGCGGGGGGGCTTGATGAGCAGTTCTTC.

The chain links TRBV9 to TRBJ2-5; D gene unclear. The CDR3 loop spans 15 amino acids. Germline-derived CDR1 and CDR2 are SGDLS and YYNGEE. V dropped 3 bases and J dropped 2 bases, with 14 bases sitting between them. The CDR3 is CASSAYEELQETQYF. The CDR3 coding sequence is TGTGCCAGCAGCGCGTACGAGGAACTTCAAGAGACCCAGTACTTC.

This clonotype has more than one count but fewer than ten. Given a much more abundant clone one base away, this may be a read error. The chain has TRBV20-1 and TRBJ1-6, with a tentative D call TRBD1 (5 bases). This CDR3 region has 15 residues. Germline V CDR1 and CDR2: DFQATT, SNEGSKA (reference sequence). Trimming cost V 3 bases and J 7 bases, with 16 bases left between them. The CDR3 DNA follows: TGCAGTGCTAGTGACGCTGGGGGATGGAATTCACCCCTCCACTTT. Protein: CSASDAGGWNSPLHF.

The chain links TRBV3-1 to TRBJ1-6, with 7 bases that match TRBD1. This CDR3 is 15 amino acids long. The trim removed 0 bases at V and 6 bases at J, leaving 2 bases unmatched. Germline values: CDR1 LGHDT, CDR2 YNNKEL (reference sequence). In nucleotides, the CDR3 is TGTGCCAGCAGCCAAGAAGACAGGGTTAATTCACCCCTCCACTTT. As protein: CASSQEDRVNSPLHF.

In this sample, this clonotype turned up once. J is TRBJ1-1 and V is TRBV6-2 or TRBV6-3, with TRBD1 as a possible D gene (5 bases). Germline values: CDR1 MNHEY, CDR2 SVGEGT. The CDR3 consists of 14 residues. With 6 bases removed from V and 4 bases from J, the gap between germline ends came to 15 bases. CDR3 bases: TGTGCCAGCAGCCGCCCGGGGGGGAGCACTGAAGCTTTCTTT. Its translation: CASSRPGGSTEAFF.

The sample holds a few counts of this clonotype. The rearrangement uses TRBV4-3 and TRBJ2-4; D not certain. Trimming took off 1 base at V and 1 base at J, with 14 bases between the two ends. This CDR3 spans 17 amino acids. Germline CDR1 reads LGHNA; CDR2 reads YSLEER. CDR3 nucleotides: TGCGCCAGCAGCCAAGTGATGGCGTTTGGGGCCAAAAACATTCAGTACTTC. Translating it yields CASSQVMAFGAKNIQYF.

This clonotype was seen a handful of times. This sequence joins TRBV11-2 and TRBJ2-7, with TRBD1 as a possible D gene (7 bases). The CDR3 runs to 21 residues. V shed 3 bases and J shed 3 bases, with 33 bases lying between them. CDR1 is SGHAT, CDR2 FQNNGV, per germline. The CDR3 DNA reads TGTGCCAGCAGCTTCCTGACAGGGCCTCGGTTATCGGGTGCGGACTACTACGAGCAGTACTTC. Translating it yields CASSFLTGPRLSGADYYEQYF.

This clonotype was counted a few times. V is TRBV7-8 and J is TRBJ2-7; TRBD2 matches at 7 bases. Germline V gives CDR1 SGHVS, CDR2 FQNEAQ. The ends lost 2 bases at V and 4 bases at J; junction bases unmatched: 14. The CDR3 has 17 amino acids. The CDR3 loop is CASSLISRREPGYEQYF. CDR3 in DNA: TGTGCCAGCAGCTTAATCTCCCGGCGGGAGCCCGGGTACGAGCAGTACTTC. Variable domain in full (rest from reference TRBV7-8 and TRBJ2-7): GAGVSQSPRYKVAKRGQDVALRCDPISGHVSLFWYQQALGQGPEFLTYFQNEAQLDKSGLPSDRFFAERPEGSVSTLKIQRTQQEDSAVYLCASSLISRREPGYEQYFGPGTRLTVT.

The CDR3 spells CASSPKEGGNSPLHF. The CDR3 DNA reads TGTGCCAGCTCACCAAAAGAAGGGGGTAATTCACCCCTCCACTTT. J is TRBJ1-6 and V is TRBV18; tentative D call: TRBD1 (6 bases). The CDR3 extends over 15 amino acids. The germline V and J ends were trimmed by 2 bases and 6 bases, with 11 bases remaining between them. Germline V gene data show CDR1 as KGHSH and CDR2 as LQKENI.

This clonotype has only a few counts. The chain couples TRBV27 to TRBJ2-7; D ambiguous. CDR3 size: 11 residues. V lost 4 bases and J 6 bases, leaving 7 bases between the germline ends. Germline CDR1 and CDR2: MNHEY and SMNVEV (reference sequence). This CDR3 reads CASSYRSEQYF. The CDR3 region has the DNA TGTGCCAGCAGTTACCGTTCCGAGCAGTACTTC.

This clonotype was detected many times. The chain uses TRBV29-1 and TRBJ2-1; D call uncertain. The germline V gene has CDR1 SQVTM and CDR2 ANQGSEA. The germline V and J ends were trimmed by 2 bases and 5 bases, with 19 bases remaining between them. The CDR3 loop spans 16 amino acids. The CDR3 DNA reads TGCAGCGTTGAAATTCTTGTTGGATTTCGCAACAATGAGCAGTTCTTC. It encodes CSVEILVGFRNNEQFF.

A few counts support this clonotype. The genes are TRBV27 and TRBJ2-3; D ambiguous. The CDR3 has 13 residues. Deletions cut 3 bases from V and 7 bases from J, with 11 bases between. In germline, CDR1 is MNHEY, CDR2 SMNVEV (reference sequence). CDR3 residues: CASSFNRRNTQYF. In nucleotides, the CDR3 is TGTGCCAGCAGTTTTAACCGACGAAATACGCAGTATTTT.

This chain uses TRBV5-5 with TRBJ2-1; D gene uncertain. This CDR3 spans 12 amino acids. Trimming shortened V by 6 bases and J by 10 bases, and 14 bases separated the two germline ends. The germline CDR1 and CDR2 sequences are SGHKS and YYEKEE (reference sequence). The CDR3 region has the DNA TGTGCCAGCACCCAGTCTTACAGCGAGCAGTTCTTC. It yields the protein CASTQSYSEQFF.

The V call is TRBV27, the J call TRBJ2-7, with 7 bases matching TRBD1. The CDR3 covers 18 residues. The V gene end was trimmed by 3 bases and the J gene end by 1 base; junction bases not matched to a gene: 15. Germline CDR1 MNHEY, CDR2 SMNVEV (reference sequence). DNA for the CDR3: TGTGCCAGCAGTTTTCTTACCCTTAGACAGGGCCAATCCTACGAGCAGTACTTC. This encodes CASSFLTLRQGQSYEQYF.

The chain links TRBV10-3 to TRBJ2-1; maybe TRBD1 (5 bases). The CDR3 extends over 16 amino acids. Germline CDR1 ENHRY, CDR2 SYGVKD. The ends were cut back, 2 bases at V and 0 bases at J, with 11 bases in the middle. The CDR3 here is CAISELTASSYNEQFF. CDR3 nucleotides: TGTGCCATCAGTGAGCTGACAGCCAGCTCCTACAATGAGCAGTTCTTC.

This clonotype was found once. The chain combines TRBV29-1 with TRBJ1-5; a weak D match, TRBD1 (6 bases). The V end was cut by 7 bases, the J end by 3 bases, with 10 bases between. CDR1 and CDR2 from the germline V gene are SQVTM and ANQGSEA. CDR3 size: 12 residues. The CDR3 DNA reads as TGCAGCGGCGGGGGGCCCAATCAGCCCCAGCATTTT. This encodes CSGGGPNQPQHF.

This clonotype appeared a few times. The V call is TRBV27, the J call TRBJ2-1; 8 bases map to TRBD2. Germline values: CDR1 MNHEY, CDR2 SMNVEV (reference sequence). The CDR3 spans 15 residues. V was clipped by 4 bases and J by 7 bases; unmatched bases: 9. CDR3 protein: CASSSPGTSWNEQFF. The CDR3 DNA reads TGTGCCAGCAGTTCCCCCGGGACTAGTTGGAATGAGCAGTTCTTC.

In its sample, this clonotype was seen a few times. This chain links TRBV5-1 with TRBJ2-1; D is possibly TRBD2 (7 bases). Per the germline V gene, CDR1 is SGHRS and CDR2 is YFSETQ. V was shortened by 4 bases and J by 7 bases, with 15 bases between the two germline ends. The CDR3 has 14 residues. DNA of the CDR3: TGCGCCAGCAGCCGGACCCGGGGGGCGAATGAGCAGTTCTTC. Its protein is CASSRTRGANEQFF. Full variable domain (outside the CDR3, taken from reference TRBV5-1 and TRBJ2-1): KAGVTQTPRYLIKTRGQQVTLSCSPISGHRSVSWYQQTPGQGLQFLFEYFSETQRNKGNFPGRFSGRQFSNSRSEMNVSTLELGDSALYLCASSRTRGANEQFFGPGTRLTVL.